This T cell receptor (beta chain) was documented in a study of blood T cell repertoires in COVID-19 (dated by TCRdb to 2018 to 2020). Describing the broader study: The collaborator samples originated in the United States, Italy and Spain and spanned the acute and convalescent phases of COVID-19. The material from the prospective study consisted of cDNA or gDNA derived from T cells, B-cell-depleted T cells, or PBMCs. The repertoires were released in a freely available public database meant as a resource for research on the immune response to SARS-CoV-2. The samples were drawn from the first 160 participants of the ongoing ImmuneRACE study and from 1,254 subjects provided by 6 global collaborators. The dataset comprised deeply sampled blood TCRbeta repertoires from subjects exposed to, actively infected with, or recovered from COVID-19. Where available, HLA class I and class II types were taken from metadata supplied by the sample provider and were not determined by assay-based typing. Nearly every sample came with metadata listing a de-identified subject ID, COVID-19 status, age in years and sex.

What the study reported, not specific to this receptor: Clinical and demographic metadata were provided uncurated, with the amount varying by source and participant.

Details on this clone: Its antigen is still unknown. Base qualities were left out, and no much larger clone turns up one base away.

CDR1 and CDR2, looked up from the germline V gene (reference sequence), are SGHKS and YYEKEE. Germline trimming: 5 bases from V, 7 bases from J; junction bases outside gene matches: 8. Counted from cysteine to phenylalanine, this CDR3 has 15 amino acids. Here the CDR3 DNA is all that survives: 45 bases in frame from base 1. The immunoSEQ Assay, a bias-controlled multiplex PCR, was used to amplify TCRbeta CDR3 regions from genomic DNA. In the original analysis: The number of nucleated cells in each sample was estimated from the amplification of reference gene primers within the assay. Sequence reads were collapsed and filtered to measure the absolute abundance of every unique TCRbeta CDR3 rearrangement. Productive Simpson clonality was computed per sample as the square root of Simpson's diversity index over productive rearrangements. TCRdb retrieved this table from immuneACCESS and kept in-frame rearrangements only. Not all clones are present; in checked studies, unresolved V genes account for under half, and no reason is known for the remainder. V, J and clone size were drawn from that table, and D and trimming were deduced from the DNA. Within this sample are tens of thousands of clones, with around 89% of them counted one time only. Jointly, the top ten make up roughly 8% of the sample.

Each collaborating institution followed its own protocols to collect whole blood in K2EDTA tubes. For TCRbeta analysis, collaborators shipped samples as frozen whole blood, isolated PBMCs, or DNA extracted from either of those sample types. In this chain, TRBV5-5 is recombined with TRBJ1-5; 11 middle bases align to TRBD1. The origin of this receptor is a human donor with active COVID-19. The donor label of this sample is uncertain. Input material: peripheral blood. The CDR3 region has the sequence CASSWGQGVGQPQHF. At the DNA level, the sequence is TGTGCCAGCAGTTGGGGACAGGGGGTTGGACAGCCCCAGCATTTT.